These 16 T cell receptor beta chains were sequenced from one sample in a study of CD8 T cells in ankylosing spondylitis. A single record per CDR3 protein comes from TCRdb applying MiXCR to the 5' RACE reads. The top ten clones hold roughly an eighth of a sample with approximately 100,000 distinct CDR3 sequences, more than 20% of them seen once. The sample taken for sequencing was synovial fluid, either unsorted or a sorted T cell fraction (not recorded which). The receptor source for this set is a male donor with ankylosing spondylitis.

The V call is TRBV7-2, the J call TRBJ2-1; the D gene is possibly TRBD1 (6 bases). V shed 3 bases and J shed 5 bases, with 14 bases lying between them. The CDR3 covers 15 residues. Germline V gene sequence: CDR1 SGHTA, CDR2 FQGNSA. The CDR3 spells CASSFRGAGDNEQFF. Written as DNA, the CDR3 is TGTGCCAGCAGCTTCCGAGGGGCAGGGGACAATGAGCAGTTCTTC.

This chain connects TRBV18 to TRBJ2-7; 7 nucleotides agree with TRBD1. CDR1 and CDR2 (germline): KGHSH, LQKENI. The CDR3 length is 14 residues. V shed 2 bases and J 5 bases; nucleotides not matched to a gene: 6. The CDR3 loop reads CASSPSGGVDEQYF. The CDR3 nucleotides are TGTGCCAGCTCACCATCAGGGGGAGTGGACGAGCAGTACTTC.

The chain recombines TRBV18 with TRBJ1-2, with D hard to call. The CDR3 covers 13 residues. Trimming shortened V by 3 bases and J by 2 bases, and 7 bases separated the two germline ends. CDR1 and CDR2 from the germline V gene are KGHSH and LQKENI. The CDR3 reads CASSPRENYGYTF. DNA of the CDR3: TGTGCCAGCTCACCGCGGGAGAACTATGGCTACACCTTC.

This sequence joins TRBV7-6 and TRBJ2-2; D is unclear. CDR1 SGHVS and CDR2 FNYEAQ come from the germline V gene. With 3 bases removed from V and 2 bases from J, the gap between germline ends came to 4 bases. The CDR3 covers 13 residues. The CDR3 nucleotides read TGTGCCAGCAGCTTTCTCAACACCGGGGAGCTGTTTTTT. Protein: CASSFLNTGELFF.

This clonotype was counted at least ten times. This chain connects TRBV5-1 to TRBJ2-5; 10 nucleotides align to TRBD2. CDR1 SGHRS and CDR2 YFSETQ come from the germline V gene. After removal of 2 bases from V and 5 bases from J, the junction contained 0 bases not matched to a gene. This CDR3 has 13 amino acids. DNA for the CDR3: TGCGCCAGCAGCTTAGCGGGAGGGGAGACCCAGTACTTC. It is translated as CASSLAGGETQYF.

This clonotype was found once. The rearrangement joins TRBV24-1 to TRBJ2-5; unclear D gene. Germline CDR1 reads KGHDR; CDR2 reads SFDVKD. CDR3 length: 15 residues. The ends were cut back, 3 bases at V and 6 bases at J, with 16 bases in the middle. Here the CDR3 reads CATSDVVDAAKTQYF. The CDR3 bases are TGTGCCACCAGTGATGTCGTGGACGCGGCGAAGACCCAGTACTTC.

The V and J genes are TRBV6-1 and TRBJ1-5; no firm D call. The V end was cut by 4 bases, the J end by 2 bases, with 9 bases between. Germline-derived CDR1 and CDR2 are MNHNS and SASEGT. CDR3 length: 14 residues. The CDR3 loop reads CASSVRIGNQPQHF. In nucleotides, the CDR3 is TGTGCCAGCAGTGTAAGAATTGGCAATCAGCCCCAGCATTTT.

This clonotype was seen repeatedly, ten times or more. The chain joins TRBV18 to TRBJ2-7; perhaps D is TRBD1 or TRBD2 (5 bases each). Trimming removed 5 bases from V and 0 bases from J, with 11 bases in between. Germline V lookup: CDR1 KGHSH, CDR2 LQKENI. CDR3 length equals 14 residues. CDR3 sequence reads: CASSFDGTSYEQYF. Here the CDR3 DNA reads TGTGCCAGCTCATTCGACGGGACCTCCTACGAGCAGTACTTC.

This clonotype was seen more than once but under ten times. The genes are TRBV10-3 and TRBJ2-3, with 15 positions matching TRBD2. The CDR3 is 16 residues long. V shed 5 bases, J shed 4 bases, and the junction held 4 bases outside the gene matches. Germline values: CDR1 ENHRY, CDR2 SYGVKD. In DNA, the CDR3 is TGTGCCATCAGTTGGGGACTAGCGGGAGGAGCAGATACGCAGTATTTT. Residues: CAISWGLAGGADTQYF.

This clonotype was observed a few times. The chain joins TRBV18 to TRBJ2-1; no definite D call. The CDR3 is 15 amino acids. V shed 1 base and J shed 6 bases, with 13 bases lying between them. CDR1 KGHSH and CDR2 LQKENI come from the germline V gene. The CDR3 is CASSPLASVRNEQFF. CDR3 DNA: TGTGCCAGCTCACCACTGGCTAGTGTCCGCAATGAGCAGTTCTTC. Drawing the rest from reference TRBV18 and TRBJ2-1, the complete variable domain is NAGVMQNPRHLVRRRGQEARLRCSPMKGHSHVYWYRQLPEEGLKFMVYLQKENIIDESGMPKERFSAEFPKEGPSILRIQQVVRGDSAAYFCASSPLASVRNEQFFGPGTRLTVL.

The chain uses TRBV29-1 and TRBJ2-1; D may be TRBD2 (6 bases). V was cut by 3 bases and J by 4 bases, with 10 bases left in between. CDR1 and CDR2 (germline): SQVTM, ANQGSEA. CDR3 size: 13 residues. The CDR3 protein is CSVDVGLYNEQFF. The DNA for the CDR3 is TGCAGCGTTGACGTGGGACTTTACAATGAGCAGTTCTTC.

This clonotype was seen only a few times. The J gene is TRBJ2-3, the V gene TRBV20-1; D might be TRBD2 (5 bases). In germline, CDR1 is DFQATT, CDR2 SNEGSKA (reference sequence). The length of the CDR3 is 14 residues. V was shortened by 6 bases and J by 1 base, with 14 bases between the two germline ends. CDR3 amino acids: CSALGDLGTDTQYF. The DNA of the CDR3 is TGCAGTGCACTCGGGGATTTGGGCACAGATACGCAGTATTTT.

The sample holds a few counts of this clonotype. The V call is TRBV6-5, the J call TRBJ2-1; a possible D gene is TRBD1 (5 bases). The CDR3 covers 16 residues. The ends were cut back, 0 bases at V and 2 bases at J, with 11 bases in the middle. Germline CDR1 and CDR2: MNHEY and SVGAGI. Here the CDR3 DNA reads TGTGCCAGCAGTTACTCGAATAGGGGCCCCTACAATGAGCAGTTCTTC. Translation gives CASSYSNRGPYNEQFF.

J is TRBJ2-5 and V is TRBV29-1; maybe TRBD2 (6 bases). Germline V gene data show CDR1 as SQVTM and CDR2 as ANQGSEA. Trimming took 4 bases from V and 2 from J, leaving 14 bases between them. The CDR3 has 14 residues. CDR3 amino acids: CSVVWIGGQETQYF. The CDR3 bases are TGCAGCGTTGTTTGGATTGGGGGGCAAGAGACCCAGTACTTC. Filled out from reference TRBV29-1 and TRBJ2-5, the complete variable domain reads SAVISQKPSRDICQRGTSLTIQCQVDSQVTMMFWYRQQPGQSLTLIATANQGSEATYESGFVIDKFPISRPNLTFSTLTVSNMSPEDSSIYLCSVVWIGGQETQYFGPGTRLLVL.

The J gene is TRBJ2-1, the V gene TRBV20-1; perhaps TRBD2 as D (6 bases). Germline values: CDR1 DFQATT, CDR2 SNEGSKA (reference sequence). Trimming shortened V by 0 bases and J by 15 bases, and 24 bases separated the two germline ends. The CDR3 contains 15 residues. The CDR3 coding sequence is TGCAGTGCTAGAGATGGGACTGGCGGGACCGTTTCGGTGTTCTTC. Translating gives CSARDGTGGTVSVFF.

The CDR3 DNA is TGCAGTGCTTTTCCGGGACAGGCTCAATCTGAGCAGTTCTTC. Translated, it gives CSAFPGQAQSEQFF. The J gene is TRBJ2-1, the V gene TRBV20-1; 8 bases line up with TRBD1. This CDR3 comprises 14 residues. Per germline, CDR1 DFQATT and CDR2 SNEGSKA (reference sequence). The J segment lost 9 bases and the V segment lost 5 bases, leaving 12 bases of the junction unmatched.